The present entry profiles one T cell receptor beta chain with its context. The entry originates in a study of identical twins. V dropped 6 bases and J dropped 3; count of bases not matched to a gene: 5. The CDR3 has 13 residues. Germline V lookup: CDR1 SNHLY, CDR2 FYNNEI. TCRdb itself ran the 5' RACE reads through MiXCR, one entry per CDR3 protein. The profile shows 650,000 to 800,000 distinct CDR3 sequences, more than 6.5% of them singletons. The same sample was also used in a study of yellow fever vaccine responses in identical twins.

This receptor was identified in a young woman in good health. The V call is TRBV2, the J call TRBJ2-7; the match to TRBD2 covers 7 bases. The sequenced sample consisted of PBMCs. DNA of the CDR3: TGTGCCAGCAGAACGGGGGGTATCTACGAGCAGTACTTC. Amino acids: CASRTGGIYEQYF.